The rows below give T cell receptor beta chains drawn from one sample of a study of human T cells and chemical hapten exposure. TCRdb re-analysed the RACE reads in MiXCR, keeping a single row per CDR3 protein. This sample has around 250,000 distinct CDR3 sequences, with over 8% found just once. The sample in question was whole blood, obtained in connection with sensitization to the hapten diphenylcyclopropenone (DPC). The receptors come from a woman aged 40 to 50 with alopecia areata. Some clones in this sample may be carry-over from other donors' samples. The CDR3 runs from the conserved cysteine through the conserved F or W. D genes are given only for firm matches. Size is omitted from some rows. Given values are once, few, many or a class for expanded clones.

>few|TRBV6-2/TRBV6-3|.|TRBJ1-5
CASTHGRYSNQPQHF
TGTGCCAGCACCCATGGGCGGTATAGCAATCAGCCCCAGCATTTT
>few|TRBV7-2|.|TRBJ2-1
CASSLVLGGEGQFF
TGTGCCAGCAGCTTAGTGCTAGGCGGGGAAGGGCAGTTCTTC
>many|TRBV7-9|.|TRBJ1-1
CASSPGRLNTEAFF
TGTGCCAGCAGCCCGGGACGTCTGAACACTGAAGCTTTCTTT
>few|TRBV20-1|TRBD1|TRBJ1-5
CSAQDRGGYGNQPQHF
TGCAGTGCCCAGGACAGGGGGGGATACGGCAATCAGCCCCAGCATTTT
>.|TRBV12-3/TRBV12-4|TRBD1|TRBJ1-2
CASSQSRGYYGYTF
TGTGCCAGCAGTCAATCCAGGGGGTACTATGGCTACACCTTC
>few|TRBV5-1|TRBD2|TRBJ2-3
CASSGLAGVDTQYF
TGCGCCAGCAGTGGACTAGCGGGAGTAGATACGCAGTATTTT
>.|TRBV28|TRBD1|TRBJ2-3
CASSLYRGRVVRRATDTQYF
TGTGCCAGCAGTTTATACAGGGGAAGGGTCGTGCGTCGGGCCACAGATACGCAGTATTTT
>few|TRBV6-6|.|TRBJ1-1
CASSYGLGVDTEAFF
TGTGCCAGCAGTTACGGTTTAGGGGTGGACACTGAAGCTTTCTTT
>few|TRBV6-2/TRBV6-3|TRBD2|TRBJ2-4
CASSYSSAGGRRNIQYF
TGTGCCAGCAGTTACTCCTCGGCGGGAGGGCGACGGAACATTCAGTACTTC
>few|TRBV5-8|.|TRBJ2-1
CASSSPGRIWSNEQFF
TGTGCCAGCAGCTCCCCGGGGCGGATATGGTCCAATGAGCAGTTCTTC
>.|TRBV20-1|TRBD2|TRBJ2-3
CSANAAGEVVDTQYF
TGCAGTGCTAACGCAGCGGGAGAGGTAGTAGATACGCAGTATTTT
>.|TRBV3-1|TRBD2|TRBJ2-1
CASSPPGTSLSNEQFF
TGTGCCAGCAGCCCGCCCGGGACTAGCTTATCCAATGAGCAGTTCTTC
>.|TRBV27|TRBD2|TRBJ2-2
CASSLASSGESTGELFF
TGTGCCAGCAGTCTCGCCTCTAGCGGGGAATCAACCGGGGAGCTGTTTTTT